Listed below are T cell receptor beta chains from one sample, sequenced in a study of a mutant IDH1 vaccine in newly diagnosed glioma. TCRdb's table, derived via immunoSEQ multiplex PCR, lists solely in-frame clones and lacks some. The sample yields tens of thousands of clones, roughly 82% seen once. Their antigens are not known. The sequencing used PBMCs, collected from a glioma patient whose treatment included an IDH1 peptide vaccine. The source of these receptors is a woman aged 18-35 years with glioma. Some clones in this sample may be carry-over from other donors' samples. Both conserved end residues are part of each CDR3. The order of the fields is V gene, D gene, J gene, clone size, CDR3 DNA, CDR3 protein. A D gene is named only where the DNA matches it firmly. Clone size is shown for a subset of rows, as once, few, many or a class of expanded clone.

TRBV10-3,-,TRBJ2-3,-,TGTGCCACGAGGGGTGTAAATACGCAGTATTTT,CATRGVNTQYF
TRBV5-1,TRBD1,TRBJ2-7,-,TGCGCCAGCAGCGGGGGACAGGGAGCCATGTACGAGCAGTACTTC,CASSGGQGAMYEQYF
TRBV4-1,-,TRBJ1-1,few,TGCGCCAGCCGAGGGTGGGAGAACACTGAAGCTTTCTTT,CASRGWENTEAFF
TRBV6-1,-,TRBJ2-7,-,TGTGCCAGCAGTGAAGCTCACAGGAGCTCCTACGAGCAGTACTTC,CASSEAHRSSYEQYF
TRBV15,TRBD1,TRBJ1-1,-,TGTGCCACCAGCAGGGGGGGACAGTTGAACACTGAAGCTTTCTTT,CATSRGGQLNTEAFF
TRBV27,-,TRBJ1-2,once,TGTGCCAGCAGCCCCGGGGGGCCCGGATATGGCTACACCTTC,CASSPGGPGYGYTF
TRBV30,-,TRBJ2-2,-,TGCGCCTGGAGTGTACAAGGGGAGTCCGGGGAGCTGTTTTTT,CAWSVQGESGELFF
TRBV19,TRBD1,TRBJ2-2,-,TGTGCCAGTACCATCGGGGACAGGGGATCCGGGGAGCTGTTTTTT,CASTIGDRGSGELFF
TRBV5-6,-,TRBJ2-2,-,TGTGCCAGCAGCCCCCCGGACCTTAACACCGGGGAGCTGTTTTTT,CASSPPDLNTGELFF
TRBV7-8,-,TRBJ2-1,-,TGTGCCAGCAGCTTGGAGCGGTACTCCTACAATGAGCAGTTCTTC,CASSLERYSYNEQFF
TRBV5-8,-,TRBJ2-1,-,TGTGCCAGCAGCTTGACCGGACTATTCGGTGAGCAGTTCTTC,CASSLTGLFGEQFF
TRBV11-2,-,TRBJ1-1,once,TGTGCCAGCAGCTTAGAGGCAGGGTGGGGCACTGAAGCTTTCTTT,CASSLEAGWGTEAFF
TRBV19,-,TRBJ1-6,medium-sized,TGTGCCAGTAGTAACAGAGCCTATTCACCCCTCCACTTT,CASSNRAYSPLHF
TRBV27,-,TRBJ2-7,-,TGTGCCAGCAGTCCACCCGACAGGACCTACGAGCAGTACTTC,CASSPPDRTYEQYF
TRBV6-6,-,TRBJ2-5,-,TGTGCCAGCACCGGTGAAGGACAAGAGACCCAGTACTTC,CASTGEGQETQYF
TRBV5-4,-,TRBJ2-7,-,TGTGCCAGCAGCACCTCCCGGGGGCGGGAGCAATCCTACGAGCAGTACTTC,CASSTSRGREQSYEQYF
TRBV9,TRBD2,TRBJ2-5,-,TGTGCCAGCAGCGTAGGCGGGCGGGGGGCAGAGACCCAGTACTTC,CASSVGGRGAETQYF
TRBV15,-,TRBJ2-1,-,TGTGCCACCAGCATCCGTGGTCCCAGATTGCAGTTCTTC,CATSIRGPRLQFF
TRBV5-1,-,TRBJ2-1,-,TGCGCCAGCAGCTTGGGTACTAGCAGGAATGAGCAGTTCTTC,CASSLGTSRNEQFF
TRBV6-5,-,TRBJ1-1,-,TGTGCCAGCACCCCCCCGGCCGGCGAAGCTTTCTTT,CASTPPAGEAFF
TRBV19,-,TRBJ1-2,-,TGTGCCAGTAGTATTTCGGGGGGCTCTGGCTACACCTTC,CASSISGGSGYTF
TRBV14,TRBD2,TRBJ2-7,-,TGTGCCAGCAGCCCAACAAGGAGCGAGCGGGGGCCCTACGAGCAGTACTTC,CASSPTRSERGPYEQYF
TRBV19,-,TRBJ1-2,-,TGTGCCAGCGACGGGCGAGGTCATGGCTACACCTTC,CASDGRGHGYTF
TRBV18,-,TRBJ2-6,-,TGTGCCAGCTCCCTAGGATCCCCTGGGGCCAACGTCCTGACTTTC,CASSLGSPGANVLTF
TRBV10-3,-,TRBJ1-1,-,TGTGCCATCAGTGACCCTACAGGGAGGAACACTGAAGCTTTCTTT,CAISDPTGRNTEAFF
TRBV2,-,TRBJ1-2,-,TGTGCCAGCGTTTTGGGGCGGATAACTAACTATGGCTACACCTTC,CASVLGRITNYGYTF
TRBV19,TRBD1,TRBJ1-5,-,TGTGCCGCCACGACAGGGGGCGATCAGCCCCAGCATTTT,CAATTGGDQPQHF
TRBV12-5,-,TRBJ2-7,-,TGTGCTAGTGGCCGATACGAGCAGTACTTC,CASGRYEQYF
TRBV5-6,-,TRBJ1-4,-,TGTGCCAGCAGCTTGGAACAGACTAATGAAAAACTGTTTTTT,CASSLEQTNEKLFF
TRBV29-1,-,TRBJ1-1,-,TGCAGCGAGTCGGGACGCTTGAACACTGAAGCTTTCTTT,CSESGRLNTEAFF
TRBV19,TRBD1,TRBJ1-4,once,TGTGCCAGTAGTGACAGGGCTGAGAGTCGTCTGTTTTTT,CASSDRAESRLFF
TRBV28,TRBD1,TRBJ2-7,few,TGTGCCAGCAGTCTACCGGGACAGGGCTACGAGCAGTACTTC,CASSLPGQGYEQYF
TRBV7-3,TRBD2,TRBJ2-5,-,TGTGCCAGCAGCCCTACGGGGGGGCGCCGAGAGACCCAGTACTTC,CASSPTGGRRETQYF
TRBV5-8,TRBD2,TRBJ2-5,-,TGTGCCAGCAGCTTGGTCGCGGGACTAGGAACCCAGTACTTC,CASSLVAGLGTQYF
TRBV15,-,TRBJ1-6,-,TGTGCCACCAGCACCTTCAGAAATTCACCCCTCCACTTT,CATSTFRNSPLHF
TRBV19,TRBD1,TRBJ2-5,-,TGTGCCAGTAGCGGACAGGGGGCCGGTTGGGGGGAGACCCAGTACTTC,CASSGQGAGWGETQYF
TRBV5-1,TRBD1,TRBJ1-2,-,TGCGCCAGCAGCCTAGACAGGGATGGCTACACCTTC,CASSLDRDGYTF
TRBV6-1,TRBD1,TRBJ2-3,-,TGTGCCAGCATAGGACAGGGGGGAAACACAGATACGCAGTATTTT,CASIGQGGNTDTQYF
TRBV7-2,TRBD1,TRBJ2-2,-,TGTGCCAGCAGCCCCCGGACAGGGGGAATGGCAAACACCGGGGAGCTGTTTTTT,CASSPRTGGMANTGELFF
TRBV9,TRBD1,TRBJ1-1,-,TGTGCCAGCAGCGTAGGGGAACAGGGGCCTCAGAACACTGAAGCTTTCTTT,CASSVGEQGPQNTEAFF
TRBV10-3,-,TRBJ1-5,-,TGTGCCATCAGTGTTGCGGTTGTCAGGGACCGCAATCAGCCCCAGCATTTT,CAISVAVVRDRNQPQHF
TRBV7-2,TRBD2,TRBJ2-3,once,TGTGCCAGCAGCTTATCAGCGGGGGGGCCCAGATCACGGAATACGCAGTATTTT,CASSLSAGGPRSRNTQYF
TRBV30,-,TRBJ2-6,once,TGTGCCTGGAGTGCGGGTGGGACTGGGGCCAACGTCCTGACTTTC,CAWSAGGTGANVLTF
TRBV5-1,-,TRBJ2-5,-,TGCGCCAGCAGCTTGGACTACCAAGAGACCCAGTACTTC,CASSLDYQETQYF
TRBV11-3,-,TRBJ1-1,few,TGTGCCAGCAGCTTTAGTGGGGTGCCTGAAGCTTTCTTT,CASSFSGVPEAFF
TRBV14,-,TRBJ2-7,-,TGTGCCAGCAGCCAAGGGTTTGGCGGGCACGAGCAGTACTTC,CASSQGFGGHEQYF
TRBV29-1,-,TRBJ1-1,few,TGCAGCGCGACCTTCCCGACAGGGAACACTGAAGCTTTCTTT,CSATFPTGNTEAFF
TRBV18,TRBD1,TRBJ2-7,-,TGTGCCAGCTCACACCCGGGACAGCCCTACGAGCAGTACTTC,CASSHPGQPYEQYF
TRBV7-2,TRBD2,TRBJ2-7,-,TGTGCCAGCCGTTTAGCGGGAGGGTACGAGCAGTACTTC,CASRLAGGYEQYF
TRBV19,TRBD2,TRBJ2-7,-,TGTGCCAGTAGAGTCCTAGCGGGAGCTTCTGAGCAGTACTTC,CASRVLAGASEQYF
TRBV5-4,TRBD2,TRBJ2-2,once,TGTGCCAGCAGCCCTCCACGCAGCGGGGGGACCGGGGAGCTGTTTTTT,CASSPPRSGGTGELFF